Following are 25 T cell receptor beta chains from one sample sequenced in a study of T cells in Graves' hyperthyroidism and ophthalmopathy (dated 2019 in TCRdb). Library prep was done by multiplex PCR. The sequencing machine was an Illumina HiSeq 2000. Amplification of TCR beta CDR3 regions was carried out from RNA transcripts. The first round of RT-PCR for the TCR CDR3 was performed with the HTBI primer set and the Qiagen OneStep RT-PCR kit. TCRdb reprocessed the public reads (quality trimming at Q25 with fastp, clone calling with MiXCR) and kept in-frame beta chains. When rows share a CDR3 protein, they turn into one entry using the most common DNA and genes. Here the sample has some 350,000 distinct CDR3 sequences; roughly 13% occur a single time. The ten largest clones add up to roughly 35% of the sample. The source material was blood. The origin of the receptors is a middle-aged woman with Graves' ophthalmopathy.

This clonotype was observed at least ten times. V and J are TRBV12-3 or TRBV12-4 and TRBJ1-6; 8 positions agree with TRBD1. The V gene end was trimmed by 6 bases and the J gene end by 10 bases; junction bases not matched to a gene: 14. The CDR3 is made up of 16 amino acids. The CDR3 nucleotides are TGTGCCAGCAGCTATCGACAGGGGATTCGTCCCTCACCCCTCCACTTT. It translates to CASSYRQGIRPSPLHF.

This clonotype appeared many times. The V call is TRBV12-3 or TRBV12-4, the J call TRBJ2-2; D gene uncertain. There are 15 residues in the CDR3. The ends were cut back, 3 bases at V and 0 bases at J, with 8 bases in the middle. CDR3 residues: CASSLFGANTGELFF. DNA for the CDR3: TGTGCCAGCAGTTTGTTCGGTGCGAACACCGGGGAGCTGTTTTTT.

This clonotype was picked up many times. The chain combines TRBV11-2 with TRBJ1-4, with 9 bases lining up with TRBD1. CDR1 and CDR2 (germline): SGHAT, FQNNGV. This CDR3 is built from 15 residues. V lost 1 base and J lost 7; bases outside the gene matches: 4. CDR3 DNA sequence: TGTGCCAGCAGCTTAGGGACAGGGGTCGGTGAAAAACTGTTTTTT. As protein: CASSLGTGVGEKLFF.

In DNA, the CDR3 is TGCAGTGCTCATGGCGGGGACTATAATTCACCCCTCCACTTT. Translation: CSAHGGDYNSPLHF. This chain links TRBV20-1 with TRBJ1-6, with D unresolved. Trimming took 5 bases from V and 3 from J, leaving 11 bases between them. CDR1 DFQATT and CDR2 SNEGSKA come from the germline V gene (reference sequence). This CDR3 is 14 amino acids long.

This chain joins TRBV7-9 and TRBJ2-5, with 7 bases that match TRBD1. The length of the CDR3 is 15 residues. The V gene end was trimmed by 7 bases and the J gene end by 5 bases; junction bases not matched to a gene: 13. Germline V gene lookup returns CDR1 SEHNR and CDR2 FQNEAQ (reference sequence). The CDR3 DNA is TGTGCCAGCAACGATGGCGAGGGGGCGTGGGAGACCCAGTACTTC. Its protein product is CASNDGEGAWETQYF.

This clonotype was seen only once. The genes are TRBV4-1 and TRBJ2-2, with D perhaps given as TRBD1 or TRBD2 (5 bases each). Trimming took off 3 bases at V and 14 bases at J, with 19 bases between the two ends. The CDR3 totals 14 residues. Germline V gene sequence: CDR1 MGHRA, CDR2 YSYEKL. CDR3 region: CASSHPTGREGLFF. CDR3 nucleotide sequence: TGCGCCAGCAGCCATCCTACAGGACGAGAGGGACTGTTTTTT.

This clonotype was seen ten or more times. This chain's CDR3 is CSVRSGTDTQYF. CDR3 in DNA: TGCAGCGTTCGGTCAGGCACAGATACGCAGTATTTT. The chain is built from TRBV29-1 and TRBJ2-3; D remains ambiguous. Deletions cut 5 bases from V and 1 base from J, with 7 bases between. CDR1 is SQVTM, CDR2 ANQGSEA, per germline. The CDR3 contains 12 residues.

This clonotype came up many times. The chain combines TRBV12-3 or TRBV12-4 with TRBJ2-2; the D gene is possibly TRBD1 (6 bases). V was trimmed by 6 bases and J by 5 bases, leaving 19 bases between them. This CDR3 comprises 16 residues. This chain's CDR3 is CASSIRDIQGTGELFF. Here the CDR3 DNA reads TGTGCCAGCAGCATCCGGGACATTCAAGGGACCGGGGAGCTGTTTTTT.

The table lists this clonotype with a few counts. The gene calls are TRBV29-1 and TRBJ2-7; no clear D. Germline-derived CDR1 and CDR2 are SQVTM and ANQGSEA. Trimming took 1 base from V and 3 from J, leaving 4 bases between them. The CDR3 totals 11 residues. CDR3: CSVEAYYEQYF. The CDR3 DNA reads as TGCAGCGTTGAAGCGTACTACGAGCAGTACTTC.

The chain carries TRBV5-4 and TRBJ1-2, with D unclear. The germline V gene has CDR1 SGHNT and CDR2 YYREEE (reference sequence). Trimming shortened V by 0 bases and J by 3 bases, and 9 bases separated the two germline ends. The CDR3 has 14 amino acids. The CDR3 loop is CASSLGGKDYGYTF. CDR3 coding DNA: TGTGCCAGCAGCTTGGGAGGGAAGGACTATGGCTACACCTTC. Together with reference TRBV5-4 and TRBJ1-2, the CDR3 gives the full variable domain: ETGVTQSPTHLIKTRGQQVTLRCSSQSGHNTVSWYQQALGQGPQFIFQYYREEENGRGNFPPRFSGLQFPNYSSELNVNALELDDSALYLCASSLGGKDYGYTFGSGTRLTVV.

This clonotype was seen ten or more times. V is TRBV18 and J is TRBJ2-7; tentatively, D is TRBD1 (6 bases). The length of the CDR3 is 13 residues. Germline assignment: CDR1 KGHSH and CDR2 LQKENI. The germline V and J ends were trimmed by 1 base and 6 bases, with 10 bases remaining between them. The CDR3 nucleotides read TGTGCCAGCTCACCACGGTCAGGGGTCGAGCAGTACTTC. Translated, it gives CASSPRSGVEQYF.

This clonotype occurred many times. The chain has TRBV12-3 or TRBV12-4 and TRBJ2-5; maybe TRBD1 (6 bases). This CDR3 region has 13 residues. The V end lost 3 bases, the J end lost 2 bases, and 7 bases lay between the germline ends. The CDR3 region is CASSLDRQETQYF. The DNA for the CDR3 is TGTGCCAGCAGTTTGGACAGACAAGAGACCCAGTACTTC.

This clonotype was seen many times. The CDR3 DNA reads TGTGCCAGCAGTCGCGGGACATTCCGAGCGCAGTATTTT. Its protein product is CASSRGTFRAQYF. The chain has TRBV6-1 and TRBJ2-3, with D perhaps being TRBD1 or TRBD2 (6 bases each). Per germline, CDR1 MNHNS and CDR2 SASEGT. Deletions cut 5 bases from V and 10 bases from J, with 16 bases between. The CDR3 runs to 13 residues.

This clonotype has a handful of counts. The rearrangement links TRBV10-3 to TRBJ2-7; D not certain. This CDR3 spans 12 amino acids. From germline, CDR1 is ENHRY and CDR2 SYGVKD. V gave up 4 bases and J gave up 7 bases, with 11 bases separating them. CDR3 sequence: CAISGSISEQYF. CDR3 DNA sequence: TGTGCCATCAGTGGGAGCATCTCAGAGCAGTACTTC.

This chain uses TRBV7-2 with TRBJ1-1; D is possibly TRBD1 (6 bases). Per germline, CDR1 SGHTA and CDR2 FQGNSA. V dropped 7 bases and J dropped 4 bases, with 28 bases sitting between them. CDR3 size: 18 residues. DNA of the CDR3: TGTGCCAGCATTACCTACGCAGGGGCAGGTCAGGTCGGCACTGAAGCTTTCTTT. Amino acid sequence: CASITYAGAGQVGTEAFF.

This clonotype was picked up many times. The rearrangement joins TRBV19 to TRBJ2-1; no firm D call. Trimming took off 3 bases at V and 1 base at J, with 13 bases between the two ends. Per germline, CDR1 LNHDA and CDR2 SQIVND (reference sequence). This CDR3 has 16 amino acids. Written as DNA, the CDR3 is TGTGCCAGTAGTATGTGGTCGGTGGGTTCCTACAATGAGCAGTTCTTC. Translation gives CASSMWSVGSYNEQFF.

This clonotype was detected only a few times. This chain joins TRBV20-1 and TRBJ1-5; D is uncertain. Between the trimmed V and J ends, which lost 5 bases and 6 bases, there was a span of 20 bases. Germline V gene lookup returns CDR1 DFQATT and CDR2 SNEGSKA (reference sequence). The CDR3 covers 15 residues. The CDR3 region is CSAPLNGHVGQPQHF. The CDR3 nucleotides are TGCAGTGCTCCTTTAAACGGGCATGTTGGTCAGCCCCAGCATTTT.

V gene TRBV9 combines with J gene TRBJ2-1; D perhaps matches TRBD1 (5 bases). This CDR3 region has 16 residues. The V gene's germline CDR1 is SGDLS and CDR2 YYNGEE. V lost 2 bases, J lost 8 bases, and 20 bases lay in between. The CDR3 DNA reads TGTGCCAGCAGCGTCTCCCTCGCAGGGTACGAGGATGAGCAGTTCTTC. Translation gives CASSVSLAGYEDEQFF.

This clonotype was recorded only once. J is TRBJ2-7 and V is TRBV28, with D unclear. This CDR3 contains 14 residues. V lost 5 bases and J 7 bases, leaving 18 bases between the germline ends. Germline CDR1 MDHEN, CDR2 SYDVKM. CDR3 nucleotides: TGTGCCAGCAGTCAAACCGGGTTTAAACTGGAGCAGTACTTC. Translation gives CASSQTGFKLEQYF.

This clonotype was seen more than once but under ten times. One base away lies a much larger clone, so this may be a sequencing read error. The V call is TRBV11-2, the J call TRBJ2-1; TRBD1 matches at 7 bases. Germline CDR1 is SGHAT and CDR2 is FQNNGV. The CDR3 has 15 amino acids. Here the CDR3 DNA reads TGTGCCAGCAGCCAATACAGGGGTTCCTACAATGAGCGGTTCTTC. Its protein product is CASSQYRGSYNERFF.

This clonotype was picked up many times. This chain joins TRBV15 and TRBJ1-2; the D is unclear. The CDR3 spans 14 residues. Per germline, CDR1 LNHNV and CDR2 YYDKDF (reference sequence). V dropped 3 bases and J dropped 7 bases, with 15 bases sitting between them. Written as DNA, the CDR3 is TGTGCCACCAGCAGTTTATTCTTAGGGTTTGGCTACACCTTC. Translating it yields CATSSLFLGFGYTF.

This clonotype was counted ten times or more. The genes are TRBV7-9 and TRBJ2-1, with 7 bases lining up with TRBD1. The ends lost 4 bases at V and 2 bases at J; junction bases unmatched: 2. This CDR3 is built from 14 residues. The germline V gene has CDR1 SEHNR and CDR2 FQNEAQ (reference sequence). The CDR3 DNA follows: TGTGCCAGCAGCTGGGACAGACCCTACAATGAGCAGTTCTTC. As protein: CASSWDRPYNEQFF.

This clonotype was recorded a few times. This rearrangement joins TRBV2 to TRBJ1-2; possible D gene TRBD1, 5 bases. V lost 10 bases and J 5 bases, leaving 17 bases between the germline ends. The CDR3 has 13 residues. Per germline, CDR1 SNHLY and CDR2 FYNNEI. This CDR3 reads CATKSRALYGYTF. The CDR3 DNA is TGTGCCACCAAGAGCAGGGCCTTGTATGGCTACACCTTC.

The sample holds many counts of this clonotype. V is TRBV15 and J is TRBJ1-2, with D unclear. Germline V gives CDR1 LNHNV, CDR2 YYDKDF (reference sequence). V was cut by 0 bases and J by 2 bases, with 10 bases left in between. CDR3 size: 15 residues. As DNA, the CDR3 is TGTGCCACCAGCAGAGATCCGGGAAGCAACTATGGCTACACCTTC. It codes for CATSRDPGSNYGYTF.

This clonotype was recorded a few times. This rearrangement joins TRBV27 to TRBJ2-7, with D uncertain. Germline CDR1 reads MNHEY; CDR2 reads SMNVEV (reference sequence). CDR3 length equals 14 residues. V lost 5 bases, J lost 0 bases, and 11 bases lay in between. CDR3 sequence: CASSKDGSSYEQYF. The CDR3 DNA reads as TGTGCCAGCAGTAAAGACGGTTCCTCCTACGAGCAGTACTTC.